This entry concerns a single T cell receptor beta chain. Its antigen is undetermined. Combining a sample-barcoded 5' primer with a J-beta primer mix, a second PCR ran for about 7 to 11 cycles. One entry per CDR3 protein results from TCRdb running MiXCR on the 5' RACE reads. The profile shows 1.4 million or so distinct CDR3 sequences, approximately 43% of them singletons. CDR3 length: 13 residues. With 5 bases clipped from V and 10 bases from J, the junction kept 10 bases outside the gene matches. Germline CDR1 reads MNHEY; CDR2 reads SVGAGI. The sample originates from a study of blood T cells in healthy people across ages. Regarding the study as a whole: Total diversity from one million sequenced T cells was likely underestimated.

The material sequenced was blood. V and J are TRBV6-5 and TRBJ1-2; TRBD1 matches at 7 bases. The receptor comes from a woman between 18 and 29 years old in good health. The CDR3 is CASSDVGQDVYTF. The CDR3 DNA follows: TGTGCCAGCAGTGACGTAGGACAGGACGTCTACACCTTC.